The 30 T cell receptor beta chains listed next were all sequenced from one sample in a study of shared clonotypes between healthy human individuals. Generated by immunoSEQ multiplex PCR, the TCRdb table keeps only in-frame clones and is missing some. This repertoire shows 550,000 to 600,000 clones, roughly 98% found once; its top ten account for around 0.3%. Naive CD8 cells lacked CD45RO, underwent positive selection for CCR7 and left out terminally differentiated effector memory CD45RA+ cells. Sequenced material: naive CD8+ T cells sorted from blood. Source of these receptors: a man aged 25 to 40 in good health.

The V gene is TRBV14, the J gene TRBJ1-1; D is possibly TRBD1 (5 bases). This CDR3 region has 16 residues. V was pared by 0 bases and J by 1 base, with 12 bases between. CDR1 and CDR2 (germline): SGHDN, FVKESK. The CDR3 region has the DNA TGTGCCAGCAGCCAAGATCGGCGGCAGGGGAACACTGAAGCTTTCTTT. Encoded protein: CASSQDRRQGNTEAFF.

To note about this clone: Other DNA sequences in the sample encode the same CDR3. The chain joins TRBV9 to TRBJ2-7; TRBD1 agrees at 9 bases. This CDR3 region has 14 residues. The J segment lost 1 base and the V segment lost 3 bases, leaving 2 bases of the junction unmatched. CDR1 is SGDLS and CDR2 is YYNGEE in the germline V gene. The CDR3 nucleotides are TGTGCCAGCAGCGAGGGACAGGGTTCCTACGAGCAGTACTTC. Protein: CASSEGQGSYEQYF.

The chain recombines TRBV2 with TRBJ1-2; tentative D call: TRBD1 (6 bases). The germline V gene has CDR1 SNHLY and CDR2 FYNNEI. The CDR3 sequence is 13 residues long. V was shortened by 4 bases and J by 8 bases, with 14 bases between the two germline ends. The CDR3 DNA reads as TGTGCCAGCAGTGCTACAGGGCCCCGGGGCTACACCTTC. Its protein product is CASSATGPRGYTF. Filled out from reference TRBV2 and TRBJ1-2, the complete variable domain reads EPEVTQTPSHQVTQMGQEVILRCVPISNHLYFYWYRQILGQKVEFLVSFYNNEISEKSEIFDDQFSVERPDGSNFTLKIRSTKLEDSAMYFCASSATGPRGYTFGSGTRLTVV.

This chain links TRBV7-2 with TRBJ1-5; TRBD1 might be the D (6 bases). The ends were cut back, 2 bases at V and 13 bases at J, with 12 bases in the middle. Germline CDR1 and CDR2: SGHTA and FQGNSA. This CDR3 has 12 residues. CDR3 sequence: CASSLMGAEQHF. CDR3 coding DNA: TGTGCCAGCAGCTTAATGGGGGCTGAGCAGCATTTT.

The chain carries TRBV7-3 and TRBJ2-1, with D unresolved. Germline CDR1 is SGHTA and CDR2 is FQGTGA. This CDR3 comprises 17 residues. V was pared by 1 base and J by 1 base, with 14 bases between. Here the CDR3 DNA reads TGTGCCAGCAGCTTAATCGGCCTAGTTGGGTCCTACAATGAGCAGTTCTTC. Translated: CASSLIGLVGSYNEQFF.

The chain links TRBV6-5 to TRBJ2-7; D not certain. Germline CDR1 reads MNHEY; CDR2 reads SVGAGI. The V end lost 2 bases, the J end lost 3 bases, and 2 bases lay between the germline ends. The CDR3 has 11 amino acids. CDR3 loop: CASSYNYEQYF. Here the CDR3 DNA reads TGTGCCAGCAGTTACAACTACGAGCAGTACTTC.

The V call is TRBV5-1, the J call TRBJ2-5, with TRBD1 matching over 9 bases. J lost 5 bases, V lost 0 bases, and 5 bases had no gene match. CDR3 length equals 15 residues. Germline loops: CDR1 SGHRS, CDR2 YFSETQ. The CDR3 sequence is CASSLGTGERETQYF. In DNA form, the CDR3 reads TGCGCCAGCAGCTTGGGGACAGGGGAACGGGAGACCCAGTACTTC.

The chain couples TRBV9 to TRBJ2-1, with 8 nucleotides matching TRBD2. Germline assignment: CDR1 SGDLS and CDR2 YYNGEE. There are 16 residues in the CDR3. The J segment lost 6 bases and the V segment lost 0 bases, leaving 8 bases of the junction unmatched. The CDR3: CASSVGSGGLSNEQFF. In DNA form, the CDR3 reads TGTGCCAGCAGCGTAGGATCGGGGGGGCTTAGCAATGAGCAGTTCTTC.

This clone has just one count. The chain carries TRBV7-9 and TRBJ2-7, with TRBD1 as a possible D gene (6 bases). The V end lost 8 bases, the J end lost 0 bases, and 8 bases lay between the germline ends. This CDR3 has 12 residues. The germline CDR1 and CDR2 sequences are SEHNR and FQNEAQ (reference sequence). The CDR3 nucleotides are TGTGCCAGCGGACAGTTCTCCTACGAGCAGTACTTC. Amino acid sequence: CASGQFSYEQYF.

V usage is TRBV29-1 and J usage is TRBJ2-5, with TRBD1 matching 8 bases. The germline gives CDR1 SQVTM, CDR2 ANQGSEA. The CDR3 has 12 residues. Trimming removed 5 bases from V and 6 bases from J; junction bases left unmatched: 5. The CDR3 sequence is CSVSGQGQTQYF. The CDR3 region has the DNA TGCAGCGTTTCCGGACAGGGACAGACCCAGTACTTC. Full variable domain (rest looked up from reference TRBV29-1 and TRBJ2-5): SAVISQKPSRDICQRGTSLTIQCQVDSQVTMMFWYRQQPGQSLTLIATANQGSEATYESGFVIDKFPISRPNLTFSTLTVSNMSPEDSSIYLCSVSGQGQTQYFGPGTRLLVL.

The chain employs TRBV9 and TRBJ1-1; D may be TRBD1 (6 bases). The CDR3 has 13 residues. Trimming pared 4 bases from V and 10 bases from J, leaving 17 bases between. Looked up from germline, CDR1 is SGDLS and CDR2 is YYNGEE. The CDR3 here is CASSPKQGFGAFF. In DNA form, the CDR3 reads TGTGCCAGCAGCCCAAAACAGGGTTTCGGAGCTTTCTTT.

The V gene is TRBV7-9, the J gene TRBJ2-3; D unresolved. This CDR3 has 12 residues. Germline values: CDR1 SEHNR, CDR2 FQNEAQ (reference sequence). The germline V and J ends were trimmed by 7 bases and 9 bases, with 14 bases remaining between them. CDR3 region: CASTGRQYTQYF. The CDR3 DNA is TGTGCCAGCACCGGGCGTCAGTACACGCAGTATTTT.

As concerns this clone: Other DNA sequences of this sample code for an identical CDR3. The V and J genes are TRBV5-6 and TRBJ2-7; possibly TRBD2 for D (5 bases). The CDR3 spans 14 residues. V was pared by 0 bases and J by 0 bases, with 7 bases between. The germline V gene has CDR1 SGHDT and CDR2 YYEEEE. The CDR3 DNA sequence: TGTGCCAGCAGCTTGGGAGGGAACTCCTACGAGCAGTACTTC. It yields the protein CASSLGGNSYEQYF. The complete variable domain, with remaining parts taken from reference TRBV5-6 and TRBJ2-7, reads DAGVTQSPTHLIKTRGQQVTLRCSPKSGHDTVSWYQQALGQGPQFIFQYYEEEERQRGNFPDRFSGHQFPNYSSELNVNALLLGDSALYLCASSLGGNSYEQYFGPGTRLTVT.

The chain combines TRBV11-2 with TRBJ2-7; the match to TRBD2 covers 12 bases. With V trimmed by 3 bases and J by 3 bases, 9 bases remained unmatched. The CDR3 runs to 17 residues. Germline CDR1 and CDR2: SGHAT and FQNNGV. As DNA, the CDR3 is TGTGCCAGCAGCTTCGGCCTAGCGGGAGGGCCAAACTACGAGCAGTACTTC. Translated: CASSFGLAGGPNYEQYF.

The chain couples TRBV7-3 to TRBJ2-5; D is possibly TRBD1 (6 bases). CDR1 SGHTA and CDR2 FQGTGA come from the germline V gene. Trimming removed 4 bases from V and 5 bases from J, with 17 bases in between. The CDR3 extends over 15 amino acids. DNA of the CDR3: TGTGCCAGCAGCTCCACCGGACAGCCCTCGGAGACCCAGTACTTC. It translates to CASSSTGQPSETQYF.

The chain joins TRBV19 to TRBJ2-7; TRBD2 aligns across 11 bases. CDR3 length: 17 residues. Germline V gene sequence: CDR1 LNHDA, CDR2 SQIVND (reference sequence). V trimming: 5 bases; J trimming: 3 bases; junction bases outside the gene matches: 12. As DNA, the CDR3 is TGTGCCAGTAGTCCGGGACTAGCGGAGGTTGGTGGCTACGAGCAGTACTTC. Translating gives CASSPGLAEVGGYEQYF.

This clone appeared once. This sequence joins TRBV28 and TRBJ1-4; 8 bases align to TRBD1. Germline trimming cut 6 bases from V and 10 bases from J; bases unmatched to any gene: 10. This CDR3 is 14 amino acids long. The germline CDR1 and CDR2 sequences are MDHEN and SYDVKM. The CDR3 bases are TGTGCCAGCAGACCTGCTACAGGGACAGGAAAACTGTTTTTT. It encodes CASRPATGTGKLFF. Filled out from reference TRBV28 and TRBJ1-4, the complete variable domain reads DVKVTQSSRYLVKRTGEKVFLECVQDMDHENMFWYRQDPGLGLRLIYFSYDVKMKEKGDIPEGYSVSREKKERFSLILESASTNQTSMYLCASRPATGTGKLFFGSGTQLSVL.

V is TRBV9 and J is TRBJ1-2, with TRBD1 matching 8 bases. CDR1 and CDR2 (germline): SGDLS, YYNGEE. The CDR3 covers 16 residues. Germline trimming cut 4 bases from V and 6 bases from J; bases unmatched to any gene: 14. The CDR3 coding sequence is TGTGCCAGCAGCAAAGGACAGGGCCAAGTCTTGAATGGCTACACCTTC. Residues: CASSKGQGQVLNGYTF.

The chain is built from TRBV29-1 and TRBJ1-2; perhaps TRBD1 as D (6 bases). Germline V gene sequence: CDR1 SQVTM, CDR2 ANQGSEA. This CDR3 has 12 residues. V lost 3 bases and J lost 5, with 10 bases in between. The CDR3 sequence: CSVDAGEYGYTF. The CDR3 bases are TGCAGCGTTGATGCAGGGGAGTATGGCTACACCTTC.

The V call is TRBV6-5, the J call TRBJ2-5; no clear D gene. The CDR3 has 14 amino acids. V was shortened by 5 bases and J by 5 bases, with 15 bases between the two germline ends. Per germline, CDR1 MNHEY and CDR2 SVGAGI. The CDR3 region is CASSLLNLLETQYF. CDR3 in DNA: TGTGCCAGCAGTCTTCTGAATTTATTGGAGACCCAGTACTTC.

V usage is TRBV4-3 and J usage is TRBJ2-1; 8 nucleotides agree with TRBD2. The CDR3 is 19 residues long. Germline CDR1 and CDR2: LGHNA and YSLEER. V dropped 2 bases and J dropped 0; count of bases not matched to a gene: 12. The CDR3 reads CASSQRISGIESSYNEQFF. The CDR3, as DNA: TGCGCCAGCAGCCAAAGGATTAGCGGGATAGAAAGCTCCTACAATGAGCAGTTCTTC.

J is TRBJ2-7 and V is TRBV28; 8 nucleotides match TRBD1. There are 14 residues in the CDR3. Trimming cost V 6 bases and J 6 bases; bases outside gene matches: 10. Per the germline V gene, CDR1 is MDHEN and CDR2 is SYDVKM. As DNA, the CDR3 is TGTGCCAGCAGGCCAGGACAGGGCCGGATCGAGCAGTACTTC. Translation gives CASRPGQGRIEQYF.

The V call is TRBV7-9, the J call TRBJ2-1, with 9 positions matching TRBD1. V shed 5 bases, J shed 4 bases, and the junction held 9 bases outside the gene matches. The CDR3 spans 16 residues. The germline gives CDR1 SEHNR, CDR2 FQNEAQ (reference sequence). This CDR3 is CASSRKLGTGYNEQFF. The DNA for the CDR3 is TGTGCCAGCAGCCGAAAACTCGGGACAGGGTACAATGAGCAGTTCTTC.

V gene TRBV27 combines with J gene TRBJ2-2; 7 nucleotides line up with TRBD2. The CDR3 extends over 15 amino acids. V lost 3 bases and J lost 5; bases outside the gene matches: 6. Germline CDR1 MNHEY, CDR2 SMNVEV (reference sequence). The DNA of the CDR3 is TGTGCCAGCAGTTTCACGGGAGGATATACCGGGGAGCTGTTTTTT. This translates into CASSFTGGYTGELFF.

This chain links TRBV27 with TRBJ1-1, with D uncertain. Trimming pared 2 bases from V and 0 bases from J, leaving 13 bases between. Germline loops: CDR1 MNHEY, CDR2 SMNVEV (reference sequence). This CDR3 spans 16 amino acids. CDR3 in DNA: TGTGCCAGCAGTTTACGAGACGGAGGCATGAACACTGAAGCTTTCTTT. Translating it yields CASSLRDGGMNTEAFF.

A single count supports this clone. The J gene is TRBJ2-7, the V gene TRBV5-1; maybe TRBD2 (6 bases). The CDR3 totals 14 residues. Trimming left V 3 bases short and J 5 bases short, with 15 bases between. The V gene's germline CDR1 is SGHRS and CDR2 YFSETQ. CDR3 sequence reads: CASSYAGTGDEQYF. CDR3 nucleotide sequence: TGCGCCAGCAGCTATGCCGGGACTGGCGACGAGCAGTACTTC.

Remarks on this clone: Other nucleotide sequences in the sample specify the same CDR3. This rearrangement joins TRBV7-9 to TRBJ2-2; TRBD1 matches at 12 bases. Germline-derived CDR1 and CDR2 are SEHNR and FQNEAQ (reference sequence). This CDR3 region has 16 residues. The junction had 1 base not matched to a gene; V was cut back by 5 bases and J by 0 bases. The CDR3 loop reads CASSGTGGANTGELFF. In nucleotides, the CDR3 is TGTGCCAGCAGCGGGACAGGGGGCGCGAACACCGGGGAGCTGTTTTTT.

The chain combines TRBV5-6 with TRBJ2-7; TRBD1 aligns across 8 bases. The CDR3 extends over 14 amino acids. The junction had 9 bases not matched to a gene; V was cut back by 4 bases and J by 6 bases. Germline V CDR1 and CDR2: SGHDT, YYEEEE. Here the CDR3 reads CASSHAGQGSEQYF. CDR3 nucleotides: TGTGCCAGCAGCCACGCTGGACAGGGTTCCGAGCAGTACTTC.

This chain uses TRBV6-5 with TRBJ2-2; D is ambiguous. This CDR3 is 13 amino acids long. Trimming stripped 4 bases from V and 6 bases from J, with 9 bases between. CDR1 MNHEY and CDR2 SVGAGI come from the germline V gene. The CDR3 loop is CASSFVVAGELFF. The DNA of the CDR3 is TGTGCCAGCAGTTTTGTAGTGGCCGGGGAGCTGTTTTTT.

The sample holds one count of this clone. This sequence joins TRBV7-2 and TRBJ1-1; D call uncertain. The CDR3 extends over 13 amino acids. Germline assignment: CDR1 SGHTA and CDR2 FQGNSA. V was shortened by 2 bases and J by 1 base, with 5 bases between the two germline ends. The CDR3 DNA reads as TGTGCCAGCAGCTTAACCGGGAACACTGAAGCTTTCTTT. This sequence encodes CASSLTGNTEAFF.